This TCR beta chain was documented in a study of regulatory T cells in long-lasting Graves disease. Study-level points and caveats: The number of shared public clonotypes was higher in persistent patients (about 2,700) than new patients (around 890).

As for time point: newly diagnosed GD, antithyroid drugs for less than 3 months. The authors made the TCR library using RNA they extracted from PBMCs. CDR1 and CDR2 from the germline V gene are LNHDA and SQIVND (reference sequence). Trimming cost V 5 bases and J 2 bases; bases outside gene matches: 9. The CDR3 totals 16 residues. A remark on this clonotype: Antigen: not known.

Libraries of TCR beta came from iRepertoire HTBI primers plus Arm-PCR of CDR3 regions. TCRdb recomputed calls from the multiplex PCR reads with MiXCR, one row per CDR3 protein. This table holds roughly 530,000 distinct CDR3 sequences, 16% found once. These data also formed part of another study, on T cells in Graves' hyperthyroidism and ophthalmopathy. From that second work: The TCR CDR3 first-round RT-PCR relied on the HTBI primer set.

The input for sequencing was peripheral blood mononuclear cells (PBMCs), taken at new diagnosis, from a patient treated with antithyroid drugs. The TCR comes from a middle-aged woman with Graves disease. V is TRBV19 and J is TRBJ1-2, with 9 bases fitting TRBD1. The CDR3 region has the DNA TGTGCCAGTAGTGGGGGACAGGGATCAAAAAACTATGGCTACACCTTC. It specifies CASSGGQGSKNYGYTF.